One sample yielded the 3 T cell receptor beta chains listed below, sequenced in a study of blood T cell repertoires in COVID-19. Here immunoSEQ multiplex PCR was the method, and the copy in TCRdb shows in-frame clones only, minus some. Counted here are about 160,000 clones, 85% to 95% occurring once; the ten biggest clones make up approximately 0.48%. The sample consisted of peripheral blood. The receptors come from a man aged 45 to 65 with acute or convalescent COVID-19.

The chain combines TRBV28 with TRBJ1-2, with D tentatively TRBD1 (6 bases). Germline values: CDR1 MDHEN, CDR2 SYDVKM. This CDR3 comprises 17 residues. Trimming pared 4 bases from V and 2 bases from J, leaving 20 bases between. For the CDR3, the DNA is TGTGCCAGCAGTTATAACCGGCCAGGGGCACTGAACTATGGCTACACCTTC. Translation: CASSYNRPGALNYGYTF.

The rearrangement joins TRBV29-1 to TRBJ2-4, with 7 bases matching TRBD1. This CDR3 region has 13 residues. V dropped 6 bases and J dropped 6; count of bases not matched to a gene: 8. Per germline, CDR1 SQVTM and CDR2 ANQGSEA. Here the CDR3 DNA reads TGCAGCGTCGACGACAGGGTGGGAAACATTCAGTACTTC. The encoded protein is CSVDDRVGNIQYF.

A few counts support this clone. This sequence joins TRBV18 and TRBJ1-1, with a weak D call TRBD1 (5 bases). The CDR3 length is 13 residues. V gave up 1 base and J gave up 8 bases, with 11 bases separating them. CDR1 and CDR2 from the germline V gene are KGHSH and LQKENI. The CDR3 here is CASSPLLGVEAFF. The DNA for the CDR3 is TGTGCCAGCTCACCACTTTTAGGGGTCGAAGCTTTCTTT.